This T cell receptor (beta chain) was sequenced for a study of blood T cell repertoires in COVID-19. Deletions cut 1 base from V and 3 bases from J, with 5 bases between. This CDR3 is 13 amino acids long. The V gene's germline CDR1 is MGHRA and CDR2 YSYEKL. The assay was immunoSEQ multiplex PCR, and TCRdb's table has in-frame clones only and misses some. The sample lists more than 400,000 clones, about 90% seen once, with 0.6% in the top ten. Categorization into cohorts depended on clinical history that participants reported. What the recovered Cohort 3 donors had was two negative PCRs, clearance, or symptom resolution.

What was sequenced was PBMCs or T cells enriched from blood (not recorded which). The J gene is TRBJ2-3, the V gene TRBV4-1; D is undetermined. This receptor was taken from a man aged 18-30 years who had recovered from COVID-19. The CDR3 nucleotides read TGCGCCAGCAGCCAAGTTACTACAGATACGCAGTATTTT. It is translated as CASSQVTTDTQYF.